This T cell receptor (beta chain) was captured by sequencing in a study of T cell responses to AZD1222 COVID-19 vaccine. Generated by immunoSEQ multiplex PCR, the TCRdb table keeps only in-frame clones and is missing some. The sample has some 140,000 clones, 84% seen once. CDR1 is MNHEY, CDR2 SVGEGT, per germline. The ends were cut back, 0 bases at V and 5 bases at J, with 16 bases in the middle. The length of the CDR3 is 17 residues. V and J are TRBV6-2 or TRBV6-3 and TRBJ1-4; D remains unclear. Specimen: peripheral blood, collected on day 0 of AZD1222 vaccination. This TCR was recovered from an adult in good health. The CDR3 is CASSYSVVWQKNEKLFF. DNA of the CDR3: TGTGCCAGCAGTTACTCTGTCGTGTGGCAGAAAAATGAAAAACTGTTTTTT.